The 31 T cell receptor beta chains presented below share a single source sample, sequenced in a study of T cells in Graves' hyperthyroidism and ophthalmopathy (dated 2019 in TCRdb). The library was made by multiplex PCR. The instrument was an Illumina HiSeq 2000. Amplification of TCR beta CDR3 regions was carried out from RNA transcripts. A first-round RT-PCR of the TCR CDR3 used the HTBI primer set with the Qiagen OneStep RT-PCR kit. TCRdb handled the public reads itself, with Q25 trimming in fastp and clone calling in MiXCR, and kept productive beta chains. CDR3 protein sequences are deduplicated, and each keeps its most common genes and DNA. A total of 490,000 or so distinct CDR3 sequences appear in this sample, 35% to 50% of them only once. Around 44% of the sample is in the top ten clones. Sequencing was performed on peripheral blood or thyroid tissue (not recorded which). The receptors were sampled from an adult woman with Graves' disease, either hyperthyroidism or ophthalmopathy (not recorded which).

This clonotype was observed at least ten times. The chain recombines TRBV2 with TRBJ2-1; 7 positions match TRBD1. The CDR3 contains 14 residues. V shed 6 bases and J 6 bases; nucleotides not matched to a gene: 8. Germline V gene data show CDR1 as SNHLY and CDR2 as FYNNEI. CDR3 loop: CASSPTAGGNEQFF. Written as DNA, the CDR3 is TGTGCCAGCAGCCCAACCGCAGGGGGCAATGAGCAGTTCTTC.

The chain carries TRBV29-1 and TRBJ2-7; D may be TRBD2 (5 bases). CDR1 and CDR2 from the germline V gene are SQVTM and ANQGSEA. The CDR3 is made up of 13 amino acids. Between the trimmed V and J ends, which lost 2 bases and 7 bases, there was a span of 15 bases. The CDR3 sequence is CSVEPDGPGEQYF. The CDR3 coding sequence is TGCAGCGTTGAACCGGACGGGCCGGGAGAGCAGTACTTC.

This clonotype was recorded a few times. The gene calls are TRBV2 and TRBJ1-6; D is perhaps TRBD1 (6 bases). The CDR3 runs to 15 residues. V lost 8 bases and J lost 9, with 20 bases in between. CDR1 and CDR2 from the germline V gene are SNHLY and FYNNEI. The CDR3 DNA is TGTGCCAGCCTCTCTTGGGGGCAGCGTATTTCACCCCTCCACTTT. It is translated as CASLSWGQRISPLHF.

This clonotype came up once. V and J are TRBV19 and TRBJ2-7; D tentatively reads TRBD1 or TRBD2 (5 bases each). Germline V gene sequence: CDR1 LNHDA, CDR2 SQIVND (reference sequence). The CDR3 loop spans 14 amino acids. V was cut by 5 bases and J by 6 bases, with 17 bases left in between. The CDR3 spells CASSAGGPGFEQYF. The CDR3 DNA is TGTGCCAGTAGTGCGGGCGGCCCAGGGTTCGAGCAGTACTTC.

The chain links TRBV7-9 to TRBJ1-6; possibly TRBD1 for D (6 bases). Trimming stripped 3 bases from V and 9 bases from J, with 21 bases between. The CDR3 extends over 17 amino acids. Germline-derived CDR1 and CDR2 are SEHNR and FQNEAQ (reference sequence). The CDR3 loop is CASSLGGTPGEISPLHF. The CDR3 nucleotides are TGTGCCAGCAGCTTGGGGGGAACCCCAGGGGAGATTTCACCCCTCCACTTT.

The CDR3 DNA reads as TGTGCCAGCAGTTTCGGACAGCTTCCCCGCTACACCTTC. Residues: CASSFGQLPRYTF. V gene TRBV12-3 or TRBV12-4 combines with J gene TRBJ1-2, with D perhaps TRBD1 (6 bases). This CDR3 has 13 residues. With 3 bases removed from V and 9 bases from J, the gap between germline ends came to 14 bases.

This clonotype showed up many times. The rearrangement uses TRBV5-1 and TRBJ2-5, with D tentatively TRBD2 (6 bases). Germline V gene data show CDR1 as SGHRS and CDR2 as YFSETQ. This CDR3 region has 14 residues. The V and J ends lost 3 bases and 5 bases respectively, with 14 bases between them. The CDR3 spells CASSSKTGGETQYF. Written as DNA, the CDR3 is TGCGCCAGCAGCTCCAAGACTGGGGGGGAGACCCAGTACTTC.

For the CDR3, the DNA is TGTGCCACCAGCAGTTCCAGGGAAGAGACCCAGTACTTC. It translates to CATSSSREETQYF. The rearrangement links TRBV15 to TRBJ2-5; TRBD1 is a possible D gene (5 bases). This CDR3 has 13 amino acids. Trimming pared 3 bases from V and 3 bases from J, leaving 8 bases between. Germline V CDR1 and CDR2: LNHNV, YYDKDF (reference sequence).

The rearrangement joins TRBV10-1 to TRBJ2-5, with TRBD1 identical over 7 bases. Germline V gives CDR1 WNHNN, CDR2 SYGVQD (reference sequence). The CDR3 consists of 14 residues. V lost 5 bases and J lost 5; bases outside the gene matches: 8. CDR3 residues: CASSKGQRGETQYF. CDR3 nucleotides: TGCGCCAGCAGTAAGGGACAGAGAGGGGAGACCCAGTACTTC.

This chain connects TRBV7-9 to TRBJ1-2; TRBD1 might be the D (5 bases). From germline, CDR1 is SEHNR and CDR2 FQNEAQ (reference sequence). With 4 bases removed from V and 4 bases from J, the gap between germline ends came to 13 bases. This CDR3 contains 14 residues. The CDR3 loop reads CASSSWDAGYGYTF. For the CDR3, the DNA is TGTGCCAGCAGCTCGTGGGACGCAGGCTATGGCTACACCTTC.

Many counts were recorded for this clonotype. This chain joins TRBV20-1 and TRBJ2-5; D may be TRBD2 (6 bases). With 6 bases removed from V and 4 bases from J, the gap between germline ends came to 9 bases. Germline V lookup: CDR1 DFQATT, CDR2 SNEGSKA (reference sequence). The CDR3 sequence is 11 residues long. CDR3 region: CSADSGETQYF. DNA for the CDR3: TGCAGTGCCGATAGCGGAGAGACCCAGTACTTC.

This clonotype was counted many times. The CDR3 protein is CASSSMGANYGYTF. The CDR3, as DNA: TGTGCCAGCAGTTCCATGGGGGCTAACTATGGCTACACCTTC. The chain recombines TRBV6-5 with TRBJ1-2; D is possibly TRBD1 (5 bases). V lost 4 bases and J 0 bases, leaving 9 bases between the germline ends. This CDR3 contains 14 residues. Germline CDR1 reads MNHEY; CDR2 reads SVGAGI.

This clonotype was found many times. This rearrangement joins TRBV20-1 to TRBJ2-2, with D possibly being TRBD2 (6 bases). This CDR3 is 12 amino acids long. CDR1 and CDR2 (germline): DFQATT, SNEGSKA (reference sequence). Between the trimmed V and J ends, which lost 7 bases and 6 bases, there was a span of 12 bases. The CDR3 nucleotides read TGCAGTGTACCGGGAGCGCCCGGGGAGCTGTTTTTT. It specifies CSVPGAPGELFF.

The genes are TRBV20-1 and TRBJ1-2; D remains unclear. Germline V gene sequence: CDR1 DFQATT, CDR2 SNEGSKA (reference sequence). This CDR3 comprises 14 residues. Trimming pared 6 bases from V and 6 bases from J, leaving 20 bases between. DNA of the CDR3: TGCAGTGCCCCCCACGCCCTCCTGGACGATGGCTACACCTTC. This encodes CSAPHALLDDGYTF.

In its sample, this clonotype was seen a few times. The chain employs TRBV7-9 and TRBJ1-6; a possible D gene is TRBD1 (5 bases). This CDR3 region has 15 residues. V lost 4 bases to trimming and J lost 10 bases, with 17 bases between them. Germline values: CDR1 SEHNR, CDR2 FQNEAQ (reference sequence). The CDR3 bases are TGTGCCAGCAGCTCCGGGGGGGGAAGGGGATCACCCCTCCACTTT. It codes for CASSSGGGRGSPLHF.

This clonotype has only a few counts. This rearrangement joins TRBV7-9 to TRBJ2-7; D uncertain. The CDR3 has 13 residues. Looked up from germline, CDR1 is SEHNR and CDR2 is FQNEAQ (reference sequence). Trimming removed 5 bases at V and 9 bases at J, with 17 bases between. The CDR3 reads CASSTSPHRAQYF. As DNA, the CDR3 is TGTGCCAGCAGCACCTCCCCCCACCGGGCGCAGTACTTC.

The chain has TRBV6-5 and TRBJ2-6; D gene ambiguous. From germline, CDR1 is MNHEY and CDR2 SVGAGI. Trimming took off 7 bases at V and 0 bases at J, with 19 bases between the two ends. This CDR3 is built from 18 residues. The CDR3 DNA sequence: TGTGCCAGCAAAAGGCTGAGTCAAGGATTCTCTGGGGCCAACGTCCTGACTTTC. Translation gives CASKRLSQGFSGANVLTF.

The CDR3 sequence is CASRTGGYAEAFF. The CDR3 DNA sequence: TGTGCCAGTAGAACAGGGGGCTACGCTGAAGCTTTCTTT. The V call is TRBV19, the J call TRBJ1-1; 9 positions agree with TRBD1. There are 13 residues in the CDR3. The V gene end was trimmed by 6 bases and the J gene end by 6 bases; junction bases not matched to a gene: 5. The germline CDR1 and CDR2 sequences are LNHDA and SQIVND (reference sequence).

With respect to this clonotype: This may be a read error: a much more frequent sequence differs by one nucleotide. The CDR3 region has the DNA TGTGCCTGGAGTGGGGCCGGGCTCAATCAGCCCCAGTATTTT. Translation gives CAWSGAGLNQPQYF. The V call is TRBV30, the J call TRBJ1-5; D remains ambiguous. The J call is in doubt because the DNA end fits TRBJ2-3 better. Germline CDR1 and CDR2: GTSNPN and SVGIG (reference sequence). This CDR3 region has 14 residues.

V and J are TRBV29-1 and TRBJ2-7, with TRBD1 identical over 8 bases. V lost 3 bases to trimming and J lost 3 bases; unmatched junction nucleotides: 7. The germline gives CDR1 SQVTM, CDR2 ANQGSEA. CDR3 length equals 14 residues. CDR3 amino acids: CSVEGGDRGYEQYF. The CDR3 coding sequence is TGCAGCGTTGAGGGGGGAGACAGGGGCTACGAGCAGTACTTC.

The table lists this clonotype with many counts. This sequence joins TRBV12-3 or TRBV12-4 and TRBJ2-7, with a weak D call TRBD1 (7 bases). This CDR3 region has 13 residues. V was shortened by 9 bases and J by 2 bases, with 14 bases between the two germline ends. The CDR3 is CASGGTEAYEQYF. The CDR3 nucleotides are TGTGCCAGTGGGGGGACAGAAGCCTACGAGCAGTACTTC.

The chain is built from TRBV29-1 and TRBJ1-2; no reliable D call. The V end was cut by 7 bases, the J end by 6 bases, with 21 bases between. Germline V gene sequence: CDR1 SQVTM, CDR2 ANQGSEA. This CDR3 contains 14 residues. CDR3 amino acids: CSATGRGGSDGYTF. DNA for the CDR3: TGCAGCGCAACCGGTCGGGGAGGCTCCGATGGCTACACCTTC.

Many counts were recorded for this clonotype. The J gene is TRBJ2-5, the V gene TRBV7-3; 8 nucleotides line up with TRBD1. Unmatched junction bases numbered 7, after V lost 2 bases and J lost 5 bases. Germline CDR1 is SGHTA and CDR2 is FQGTGA. This CDR3 comprises 15 residues. Written as DNA, the CDR3 is TGTGCCAGCAGCTTAGGGGACAGGTCGACGGAGACCCAGTACTTC. Its translation: CASSLGDRSTETQYF.

The chain has TRBV28 and TRBJ1-2, with TRBD1 matching 7 bases. Germline CDR1 and CDR2: MDHEN and SYDVKM. V lost 4 bases and J lost 5; bases outside the gene matches: 10. The CDR3 is 15 residues long. CDR3 DNA: TGTGCCAGCAGTTCCATTCGACAGGGAGAGTATGGCTACACCTTC. Protein: CASSSIRQGEYGYTF.

On this clonotype: Relative to the germline gene, one junction end is altered; a read error may explain this. The chain is built from TRBV20-1 and TRBJ1-5, with D maybe TRBD1 (6 bases). This CDR3 region has 14 residues. Germline CDR1 reads DFQATT; CDR2 reads SNEGSKA (reference sequence). Here the CDR3 reads CAWSLGAGYQPQHF. CDR3 nucleotide sequence: TGTGCCTGGAGTCTGGGGGCAGGTTATCAGCCCCAGCATTTT.

This clonotype was seen repeatedly, ten times or more. This rearrangement joins TRBV19 to TRBJ1-2; D is undetermined. Germline V lookup: CDR1 LNHDA, CDR2 SQIVND (reference sequence). V was clipped by 9 bases and J by 8 bases, with 13 bases between them. This CDR3 is built from 11 residues. The CDR3 here is CASQGLGGYTF. Written as DNA, the CDR3 is TGTGCCAGCCAAGGGCTAGGCGGCTACACCTTC.

The chain carries TRBV6-5 and TRBJ1-6, with D maybe TRBD1 (6 bases). CDR1 is MNHEY and CDR2 is SVGAGI in the germline V gene. V was pared by 3 bases and J by 4 bases, with 10 bases between. The CDR3 has 15 residues. This CDR3 is CASSYSRGYNSPLHF. CDR3 coding DNA: TGTGCCAGCAGTTATTCGAGGGGGTATAATTCACCCCTCCACTTT.

This clonotype was seen repeatedly, ten times or more. CDR3 sequence (DNA): TGTGCCAGCAGGGTACAGGTCTCTGGAAACACCATATATTTT. Translating it yields CASRVQVSGNTIYF. V is TRBV12-3 or TRBV12-4 and J is TRBJ1-3; tentatively, D is TRBD1 (5 bases). Trimming took 6 bases from V and 0 from J, leaving 9 bases between them. There are 14 residues in the CDR3.

This clonotype has more than one count but fewer than ten. Given a much more abundant clone one base away, this may be a read error. This sequence joins TRBV14 and TRBJ1-1; 7 bases are a match to TRBD1. CDR1 SGHDN and CDR2 FVKESK come from the germline V gene. V shed 8 bases, J shed 5 bases, and the junction held 14 bases outside the gene matches. There are 15 residues in the CDR3. DNA of the CDR3: TGTGCCAGCGGCCTTACCCGGACAGGAGGTACTGAAGCTTTCTTT. Translation: CASGLTRTGGTEAFF.

This clonotype was counted a few times. The rearrangement joins TRBV5-6 to TRBJ2-7, with a possible D match to TRBD1 (6 bases). Germline lookup yields CDR1 SGHDT and CDR2 YYEEEE. V lost 0 bases, J lost 0 bases, and 10 bases lay in between. This CDR3 is built from 15 residues. This CDR3 is CASSLVTGISYEQYF. The CDR3 DNA reads as TGTGCCAGCAGCTTGGTGACAGGTATCTCCTACGAGCAGTACTTC.

The chain combines TRBV27 with TRBJ1-5, with D maybe TRBD1 (5 bases). The germline gives CDR1 MNHEY, CDR2 SMNVEV (reference sequence). Trimming removed 6 bases from V and 6 bases from J, with 15 bases in between. The CDR3 consists of 14 residues. In DNA, the CDR3 is TGTGCCAGCAGCGCCGGGACTGGGGGTCAGCCCCAGCATTTT. Translated, it gives CASSAGTGGQPQHF.